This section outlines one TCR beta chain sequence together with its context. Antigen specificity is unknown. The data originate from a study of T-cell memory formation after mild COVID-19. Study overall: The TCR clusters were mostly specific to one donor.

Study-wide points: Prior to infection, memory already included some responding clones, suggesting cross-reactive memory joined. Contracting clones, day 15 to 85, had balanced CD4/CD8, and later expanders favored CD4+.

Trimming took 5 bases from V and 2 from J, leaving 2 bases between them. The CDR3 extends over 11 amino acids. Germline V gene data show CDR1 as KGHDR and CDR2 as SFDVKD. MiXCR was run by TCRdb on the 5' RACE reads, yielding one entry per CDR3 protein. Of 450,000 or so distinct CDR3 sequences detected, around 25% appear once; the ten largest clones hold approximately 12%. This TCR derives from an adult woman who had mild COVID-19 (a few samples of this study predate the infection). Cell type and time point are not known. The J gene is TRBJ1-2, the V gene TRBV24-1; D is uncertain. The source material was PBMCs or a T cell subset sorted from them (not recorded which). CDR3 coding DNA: TGTGCCACCAGTGGGAACTATGGCTACACCTTC. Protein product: CATSGNYGYTF.